This T cell receptor beta chain appears in the sequencing data of a study of T cells in Graves' hyperthyroidism and ophthalmopathy. The table lists this clonotype with many counts. The TCR beta CDR3 regions underwent amplification using RNA transcripts as the source. HTBI primers were used for first-round RT-PCR of the TCR CDR3. One entry per CDR3 protein results from TCRdb running MiXCR on the multiplex PCR reads. In the table there are 350,000 to 400,000 distinct CDR3 sequences, over 11% of which are singletons. Hyperthyroidism, newly diagnosed and lasting under 2 months, affected patients aged 18 to 65. Sequencing was carried out using blood. The TCR sequence derives from a woman in her sixties or seventies with Graves' hyperthyroidism.

The CDR3 region is CASSADRGGYGYTF. Written as DNA, the CDR3 is TGTGCCAGCAGCGCGGACAGGGGAGGGTATGGCTACACCTTC. J is TRBJ1-2 and V is TRBV11-1; 9 bases map to TRBD1. This CDR3 region has 14 residues. Germline V gene lookup returns CDR1 SGHAT and CDR2 FQDESV (reference sequence). Trimming cost V 5 bases and J 5 bases; bases outside gene matches: 6. The variable domain in full, with the rest retrieved from reference TRBV11-1 and TRBJ1-2, is EAEVAQSPRYKITEKSQAVAFWCDPISGHATLYWYRQILGQGPELLVQFQDESVVDDSQLPKDRFSAERLKGVDSTLKIQPAELGDSAMYLCASSADRGGYGYTFGSGTRLTVV.